A single sample gave rise to the 7 T cell receptor beta chains below, sequenced in a study of Tregs in tolerant kidney transplant recipients. Profiled with immunoSEQ multiplex PCR; TCRdb holds only in-frame clones, not every one. The data contain roughly 46,000 clones, about 90% of them seen just once; the ten biggest clones take up about 0.71%. The sample comprised Tregs from blood. The receptors were sampled from a human donor in good health.

The V call is TRBV15, the J call TRBJ2-6, with D possibly TRBD1 on 5 matching bases. CDR1 is LNHNV and CDR2 is YYDKDF in the germline V gene (reference sequence). The V end was cut by 7 bases, the J end by 0 bases, with 10 bases between. This CDR3 is 15 amino acids long. The CDR3 reads CATTPGNSGANVLTF. The CDR3 nucleotides read TGTGCCACCACCCCAGGGAACTCTGGGGCCAACGTCCTGACTTTC.

The chain couples TRBV29-1 to TRBJ1-3, with unresolved D. The V and J ends lost 0 bases and 3 bases respectively, with 6 bases between them. The CDR3 sequence is 13 residues long. The germline V gene has CDR1 SQVTM and CDR2 ANQGSEA. The CDR3 protein is CSVEDHLGNTIYF. CDR3 sequence (DNA): TGCAGCGTTGAAGATCACCTTGGAAACACCATATATTTT.

The chain carries TRBV7-9 and TRBJ1-1; no reliable D call. V dropped 3 bases and J dropped 5 bases, with 13 bases sitting between them. CDR1 is SEHNR and CDR2 is FQNEAQ in the germline V gene (reference sequence). The CDR3 contains 14 residues. CDR3 DNA: TGTGCCAGCAGCTTTGAGACAATAAAAACTGAAGCTTTCTTT. Protein sequence: CASSFETIKTEAFF.

This chain uses TRBV11-2 with TRBJ2-5; TRBD1 aligns across 7 bases. The tail of the sequence fits TRBJ2-7 better, so the J call may be wrong. The germline V gene encodes CDR1 SGHAT and CDR2 FQNNGV. This CDR3 spans 15 amino acids. The CDR3 nucleotides read TGTGCCAGCAGCCCACAGGGGCTAGGAACCTACGAGCAGTACTTC. Its translation: CASSPQGLGTYEQYF.

The chain recombines TRBV6-5 with TRBJ1-6, with TRBD1 matching 7 bases. Trimming at V came to 6 bases and at J to 10 bases, leaving 6 bases not matched to a gene. This CDR3 spans 13 amino acids. Germline V gene lookup returns CDR1 MNHEY and CDR2 SVGAGI. CDR3 residues: CASRTGWKSPLHF. The CDR3 coding sequence is TGTGCCAGCAGGACAGGGTGGAAATCACCCCTCCACTTT.

J is TRBJ1-2 and V is TRBV7-2; D gene uncertain. The V end was cut by 3 bases, the J end by 2 bases, with 7 bases between. This CDR3 spans 13 amino acids. Germline values: CDR1 SGHTA, CDR2 FQGNSA. The CDR3 spells CASSFAGNYGYTF. CDR3 nucleotide sequence: TGTGCCAGCAGCTTCGCCGGGAACTATGGCTACACCTTC.

This chain connects TRBV7-2 to TRBJ2-6; D remains unclear. CDR1 and CDR2 from the germline V gene are SGHTA and FQGNSA. The CDR3 has 15 residues. Trimming took off 5 bases at V and 1 base at J, with 9 bases between the two ends. CDR3 residues: CASSPWASGANVLTF. The CDR3 DNA reads TGTGCCAGCAGCCCGTGGGCATCTGGGGCCAACGTCCTGACTTTC. Filled out from reference TRBV7-2 and TRBJ2-6, the complete variable domain reads GAGVSQSPSNKVTEKGKDVELRCDPISGHTALYWYRQSLGQGLEFLIYFQGNSAPDKSGLPSDRFSAERTGGSVSTLTIQRTQQEDSAVYLCASSPWASGANVLTFGAGSRLTVL.